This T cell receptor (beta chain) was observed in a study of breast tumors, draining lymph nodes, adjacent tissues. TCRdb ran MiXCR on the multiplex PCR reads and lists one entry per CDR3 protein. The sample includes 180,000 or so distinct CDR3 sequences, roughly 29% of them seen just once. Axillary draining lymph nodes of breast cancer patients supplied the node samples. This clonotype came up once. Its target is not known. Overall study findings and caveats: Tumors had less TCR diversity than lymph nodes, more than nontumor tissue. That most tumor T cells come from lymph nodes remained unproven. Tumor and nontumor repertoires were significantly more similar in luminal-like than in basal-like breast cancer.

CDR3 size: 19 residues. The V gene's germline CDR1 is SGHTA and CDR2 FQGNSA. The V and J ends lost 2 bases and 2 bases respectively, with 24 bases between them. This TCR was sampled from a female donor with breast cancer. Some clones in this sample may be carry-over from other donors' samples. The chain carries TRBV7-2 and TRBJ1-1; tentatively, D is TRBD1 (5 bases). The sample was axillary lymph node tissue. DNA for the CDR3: TGTGCCAGCAGCTTAAACCCCCCGATTCCCGGGGCTACAAACACTGAAGCTTTCTTT. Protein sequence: CASSLNPPIPGATNTEAFF.